The next 12 T cell receptor beta chains were all read from a single sample in a study of beta chain features in type 1 diabetes. General observations from the study: Among all four CD4+ subsets, Type 1 diabetes patients had TCRB CDR3s that were moderately but significantly shorter.

Expressed TCRB transcripts were sequenced because the entire RNA isolate underwent reverse transcription. The protocol was immunoSEQ multiplex PCR, while the TCRdb copy is restricted to in-frame clones and leaves out a portion. This sample yields 300,000 to 450,000 clones, of which around 12% are seen a single time; over 0.008% belongs to the top ten. These receptors' antigens are unknown. The sequenced sample was naive CD4+ T cells from blood. All receptors come from a young woman with type 1 diabetes.

The chain carries TRBV18 and TRBJ2-1, with 10 positions matching TRBD1. Germline loops: CDR1 KGHSH, CDR2 LQKENI. CDR3 length: 15 residues. The V segment lost 0 bases and the J segment 7 bases; nucleotides outside the gene matches: 3. In DNA, the CDR3 is TGTGCCAGCTCACCACCGGACAGGGGGGTGAATGAGCAGTTCTTC. The encoded protein is CASSPPDRGVNEQFF.

V and J are TRBV14 and TRBJ2-2; D unclear. V was pared by 3 bases and J by 5 bases, with 13 bases between. This CDR3 region has 15 residues. CDR1 is SGHDN and CDR2 is FVKESK in the germline V gene. The CDR3 sequence: CASSHFGTRTGELFF. The DNA of the CDR3 is TGTGCCAGCAGCCACTTTGGCACGAGGACCGGGGAGCTGTTTTTT.

This clone was found a few times. This chain uses TRBV7-9 with TRBJ2-7; maybe TRBD1 (6 bases). The V gene's germline CDR1 is SEHNR and CDR2 FQNEAQ (reference sequence). CDR3 length: 14 amino acids. Trimming removed 1 base at V and 6 bases at J, with 13 bases between. The CDR3 DNA sequence: TGTGCCAGCAGCTTAGACTCTACAGGGCTCGAGCAGTACTTC. Translation gives CASSLDSTGLEQYF.

V usage is TRBV28 and J usage is TRBJ2-1; D uncertain. Trimming left V 9 bases short and J 0 bases short, with 15 bases between. The CDR3 loop spans 15 amino acids. The germline V gene encodes CDR1 MDHEN and CDR2 SYDVKM. The CDR3 nucleotides are TGTGCCAGTTCGATAGGCAGGCCCTCCTACAATGAGCAGTTCTTC. Translation: CASSIGRPSYNEQFF. Filled out from reference TRBV28 and TRBJ2-1, the complete variable domain reads DVKVTQSSRYLVKRTGEKVFLECVQDMDHENMFWYRQDPGLGLRLIYFSYDVKMKEKGDIPEGYSVSREKKERFSLILESASTNQTSMYLCASSIGRPSYNEQFFGPGTRLTVL.

This chain joins TRBV7-9 and TRBJ1-2; D gene ambiguous. CDR1 and CDR2 from the germline V gene are SEHNR and FQNEAQ (reference sequence). Trimming stripped 4 bases from V and 5 bases from J, with 11 bases between. The CDR3 has 13 amino acids. CDR3 region: CASSSGNRYGYTF. The CDR3 DNA is TGTGCCAGCAGCTCCGGGAATAGGTATGGCTACACCTTC.

This clone was counted only a few times. The chain recombines TRBV7-2 with TRBJ2-7, with D unresolved. From germline, CDR1 is SGHTA and CDR2 FQGNSA. Trimming took off 5 bases at V and 6 bases at J, with 17 bases between the two ends. There are 14 residues in the CDR3. The CDR3 spells CASSPSPTASEQYF. The CDR3 nucleotides read TGTGCCAGCAGCCCAAGCCCTACAGCTTCCGAGCAGTACTTC.

This clone was observed a few times. V is TRBV25-1 and J is TRBJ2-7; D may be TRBD1 (6 bases). The germline V and J ends were trimmed by 4 bases and 0 bases, with 7 bases remaining between them. The CDR3 is 13 amino acids. Germline loops: CDR1 MGHDK, CDR2 SYGVNS. The CDR3, as DNA: TGTGCCAGCAGTGGGACAGCCTCCTACGAGCAGTACTTC. Its translation: CASSGTASYEQYF.

This clone was found a few times. This chain links TRBV7-2 with TRBJ2-1; tentatively, D is TRBD2 (5 bases). Germline V gives CDR1 SGHTA, CDR2 FQGNSA. This CDR3 is built from 14 residues. V was cut by 4 bases and J by 7 bases, with 14 bases left in between. CDR3 sequence reads: CASSSYSVRNEQFF. The CDR3 DNA reads TGTGCCAGCAGCTCATATAGCGTACGGAATGAGCAGTTCTTC.

V usage is TRBV4-1 and J usage is TRBJ2-1, with a weak D call TRBD2 (6 bases). The CDR3 is 17 amino acids. CDR1 is MGHRA, CDR2 YSYEKL, per germline. Trimming pared 3 bases from V and 6 bases from J, leaving 21 bases between. The CDR3 DNA is TGCGCCAGCAGCCAGGGTCAACGGAGGGCCCCGAGCAATGAGCAGTTCTTC. This translates into CASSQGQRRAPSNEQFF.

The chain has TRBV7-2 and TRBJ2-5; D not certain. This CDR3 is built from 12 residues. Trimming stripped 2 bases from V and 5 bases from J, with 6 bases between. Germline V gene lookup returns CDR1 SGHTA and CDR2 FQGNSA. The DNA for the CDR3 is TGTGCCAGCAGCTTAATTCGTGAGACCCAGTACTTC. It specifies CASSLIRETQYF.

The chain joins TRBV5-1 to TRBJ1-6; D ambiguous. Germline V lookup: CDR1 SGHRS, CDR2 YFSETQ. CDR3 length: 17 amino acids. Trimming removed 0 bases at V and 6 bases at J, with 16 bases between. The CDR3: CASSLGSAGGSNSPLHF. The CDR3, as DNA: TGCGCCAGCAGCTTGGGATCGGCGGGCGGGAGTAATTCACCCCTCCACTTT.

The V call is TRBV27, the J call TRBJ2-3, with D tentatively TRBD2 (6 bases). CDR1 and CDR2 (germline): MNHEY, SMNVEV (reference sequence). This CDR3 region has 17 residues. V was trimmed by 2 bases and J by 0 bases, leaving 15 bases between them. The CDR3 DNA follows: TGTGCCAGCAGTTTAGGGCGGGGCGGTTGGAGCACAGATACGCAGTATTTT. Its translation: CASSLGRGGWSTDTQYF.